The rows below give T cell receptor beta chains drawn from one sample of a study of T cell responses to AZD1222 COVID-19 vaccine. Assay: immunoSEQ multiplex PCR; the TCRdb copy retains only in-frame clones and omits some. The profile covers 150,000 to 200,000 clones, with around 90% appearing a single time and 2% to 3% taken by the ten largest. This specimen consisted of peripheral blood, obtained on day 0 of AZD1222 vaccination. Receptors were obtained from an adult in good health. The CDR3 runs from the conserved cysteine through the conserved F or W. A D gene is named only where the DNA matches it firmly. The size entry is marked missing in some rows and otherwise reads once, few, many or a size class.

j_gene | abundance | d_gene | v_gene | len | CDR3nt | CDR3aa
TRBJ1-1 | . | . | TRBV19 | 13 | TGTGCCAGTACAACAACAGGGAGGACTGAAGCTTTCTTT | CASTTTGRTEAFF
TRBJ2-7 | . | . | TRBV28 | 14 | TGTGCCAGCAGTTCCGGAGGGGAGACCTACGAGCAGTACTTC | CASSSGGETYEQYF
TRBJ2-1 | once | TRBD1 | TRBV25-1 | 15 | TGTGCCAGCAGTGAATTTGGATCACCGGGACAGGGTCAGTTCTTC | CASSEFGSPGQGQFF
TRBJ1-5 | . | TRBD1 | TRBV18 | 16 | TGTGCCAGCTCACCGAGGACAGGGAGCATCTTAGGGCCCCAGCATTTT | CASSPRTGSILGPQHF
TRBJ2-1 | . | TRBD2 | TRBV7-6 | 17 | TGTGCCAGCAGCTTACGACTAGCGGGGAGCTCCTACAATGAGCAGTTCTTC | CASSLRLAGSSYNEQFF
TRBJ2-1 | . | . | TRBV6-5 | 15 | TGTGCCAGCAGTTACGTCGCGGGATCCTACAATGAGCAGTTCTTC | CASSYVAGSYNEQFF
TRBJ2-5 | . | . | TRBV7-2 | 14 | TGTGCCAGCAGCCAGGGACCCGGCGGGGAGACCCAGTACTTC | CASSQGPGGETQYF
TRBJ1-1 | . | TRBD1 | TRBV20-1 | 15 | TGCAGTGCTAGTAATACGGGACAGGGGAACACTGAAGCTTTCTTT | CSASNTGQGNTEAFF
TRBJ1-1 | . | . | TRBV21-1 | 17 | TGTGCCAGCAGCAGGGGGGGCAAGAGGACAGGCTCGCATGAAGCTTTCTTT | CASSRGGKRTGSHEAFF
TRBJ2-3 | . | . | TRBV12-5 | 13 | TGTGCTAGTGGTTTGGCAAGCGGGGATACGCAGTATTTT | CASGLASGDTQYF
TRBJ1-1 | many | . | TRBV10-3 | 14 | TGTGCCATCAGTGAGACCGGGGGTTATACTGAAGCTTTCTTT | CAISETGGYTEAFF
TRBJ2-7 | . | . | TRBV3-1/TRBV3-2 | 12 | TGTGCCAGCAGCCGAGGGGGCTACGAGCAGTACTTC | CASSRGGYEQYF
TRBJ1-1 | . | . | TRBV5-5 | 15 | TGTGCCAGCAGCCCCTCAGCCCACATGAACACTGAAGCTTTCTTT | CASSPSAHMNTEAFF
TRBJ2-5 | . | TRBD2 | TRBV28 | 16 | TGTGCCAGCAGTTCCCCCCGGGCGGGAGGTCGGGAGACCCAGTACTTC | CASSSPRAGGRETQYF
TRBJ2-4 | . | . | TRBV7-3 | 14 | TGTGCCAGCAGCTTAGACTCAGGGGTAGGCATTCAGTACTTC | CASSLDSGVGIQYF
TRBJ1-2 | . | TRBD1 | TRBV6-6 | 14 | TGTGCCAGCAGTCCGAGCCGGGACAGCTATGGCTACACCTTC | CASSPSRDSYGYTF
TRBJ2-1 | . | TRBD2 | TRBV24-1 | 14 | TGTGCCACCCAAACTAGCGGGGCACTCAATGAGCAGTTCTTC | CATQTSGALNEQFF
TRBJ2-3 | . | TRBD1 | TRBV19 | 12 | TGTGCCAGTGCCAACAGGGGAGATACGCAGTATTTT | CASANRGDTQYF
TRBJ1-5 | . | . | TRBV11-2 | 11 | TGTGCCAGCAGCGCAAATCAGCCCCAGCATTTT | CASSANQPQHF
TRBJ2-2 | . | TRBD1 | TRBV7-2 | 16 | TGTGCCAGCAGCTTAGAAGGACAGGTGGGCACCGGGGAGCTGTTTTTT | CASSLEGQVGTGELFF
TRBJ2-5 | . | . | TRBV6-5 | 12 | TGTGCCACCTCGACAGGCTCGGAGACCCAGTACTTC | CATSTGSETQYF
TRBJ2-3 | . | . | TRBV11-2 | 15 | TGTGCCAGCAGCCAAAGAAGCGGGAGCACAGATACGCAGTATTTT | CASSQRSGSTDTQYF
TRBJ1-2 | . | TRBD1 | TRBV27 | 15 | TGTGCCAGCAGTTTCCTCGGGACAGGGGGGAATGGCTACACCTTC | CASSFLGTGGNGYTF
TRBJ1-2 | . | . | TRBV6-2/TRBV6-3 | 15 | TGTGCCAGCAGTCACTTCTCCGGCAAGACTGGTGGCTACACCTTC | CASSHFSGKTGGYTF
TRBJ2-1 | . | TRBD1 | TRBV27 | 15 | TGTGCCAGCAGTTCGGGACAGTTCTTGCACAATGAGCAGTTCTTC | CASSSGQFLHNEQFF
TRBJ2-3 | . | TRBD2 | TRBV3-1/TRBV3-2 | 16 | TGTGCCAGCAGCCTACACCCCGGGAGGGGGGGGGATACGCAGTATTTT | CASSLHPGRGGDTQYF
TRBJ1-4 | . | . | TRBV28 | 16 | TGTGCCAGCAGTTTATTCGCGGCAGGGAAGGATGAAAAACTGTTTTTT | CASSLFAAGKDEKLFF
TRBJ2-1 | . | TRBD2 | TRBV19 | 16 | TGTGCCAGTGCCCCGACCCGGACTAGCGGGAGCAATGAGCAGTTCTTC | CASAPTRTSGSNEQFF
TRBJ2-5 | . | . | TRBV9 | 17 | TGTGCCAGCAGCGTAGTAGGGCAGGGGGGCGTTGGAGAGACCCAGTACTTC | CASSVVGQGGVGETQYF
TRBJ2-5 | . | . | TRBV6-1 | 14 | TGTGCCAGCAGTGAAGGGGGACCCCAAGAGACCCAGTACTTC | CASSEGGPQETQYF
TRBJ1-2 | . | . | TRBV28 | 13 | TGTGCCAGCAGCCCGGGACACAGCTATGGCTACACCTTC | CASSPGHSYGYTF
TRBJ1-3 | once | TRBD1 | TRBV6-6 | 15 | TGTGCCAGCAGTCCCGGGGCAGGGGGGAGAAACACCATATATTTT | CASSPGAGGRNTIYF
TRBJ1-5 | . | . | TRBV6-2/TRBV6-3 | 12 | TGTGCCAGCAGCCTTGGGGCCCAGCCCCAGCATTTT | CASSLGAQPQHF
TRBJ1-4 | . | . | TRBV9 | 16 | TGTGCCAGCAGCATAAGGCAGGGTGGTGGCGATGAAAAACTGTTTTTT | CASSIRQGGGDEKLFF
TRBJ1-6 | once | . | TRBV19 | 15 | TGTGCCAGTAGTATAGTGGACCCTGGGATTTCACCCCTCCACTTT | CASSIVDPGISPLHF
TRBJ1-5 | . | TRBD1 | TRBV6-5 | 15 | TGTGCCAGCAGTCCCGGGACAGGGCGCAATCAGCCCCAGCATTTT | CASSPGTGRNQPQHF
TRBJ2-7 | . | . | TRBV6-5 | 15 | TGTGCCAGCAGCCGCGAAGCTGGTGGGATCGGAGAGCAGTACTTC | CASSREAGGIGEQYF
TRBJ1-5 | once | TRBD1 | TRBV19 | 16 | TGTGCCAGTACCTCGGGACAGGGTCGGGGCAATCAGCCCCAGCATTTT | CASTSGQGRGNQPQHF
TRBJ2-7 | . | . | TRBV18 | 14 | TGTGCCAGCTCAGAAATGGACAGCCACTACGAGCAGTACTTC | CASSEMDSHYEQYF
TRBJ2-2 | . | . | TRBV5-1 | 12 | TGCGCCAGCAGCTTGTTGCCCGGGGAGCTGTTTTTT | CASSLLPGELFF
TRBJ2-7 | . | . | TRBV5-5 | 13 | TGTGCCAGCAGCTTGAGAAGCACCTACGAGCAGTACTTC | CASSLRSTYEQYF
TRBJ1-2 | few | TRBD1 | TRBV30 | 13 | TGTGCCTGGAGTACAGGGGGCCTCTATGGCTACACCTTC | CAWSTGGLYGYTF
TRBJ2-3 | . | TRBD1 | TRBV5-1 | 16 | TGCGCCAGCAGCGGGGGGACAGGTTCCAGCACAGATACGCAGTATTTT | CASSGGTGSSTDTQYF
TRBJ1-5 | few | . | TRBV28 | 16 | TGTGCCAGCAGGAAGACTCAGGGAAGTGGCAATCAGCCCCAGCATTTT | CASRKTQGSGNQPQHF
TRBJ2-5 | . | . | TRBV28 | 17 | TGTGCCAGCAGTTTGGCAGAGAGGGCAGGCTCCTCGGAGACCCAGTACTTC | CASSLAERAGSSETQYF
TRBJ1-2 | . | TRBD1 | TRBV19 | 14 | TGTGCCAGTAGTGCGTCCGGGACAGGGGCCGGCTACACCTTC | CASSASGTGAGYTF
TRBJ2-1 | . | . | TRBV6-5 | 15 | TGTGCCAGCAGTTACTCCTCCCGAGGTTACAATGAGCAGTTCTTC | CASSYSSRGYNEQFF
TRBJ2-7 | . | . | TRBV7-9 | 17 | TGTGCCAGCAGCTTAGAGGGGGGCAGCCAAGCCTCCTACGAGCAGTACTTC | CASSLEGGSQASYEQYF
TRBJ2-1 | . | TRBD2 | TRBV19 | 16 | TGTGCCAGTAGTCCAGCCCTCGGGACTAGCGGAAATGAGCAGTTCTTC | CASSPALGTSGNEQFF
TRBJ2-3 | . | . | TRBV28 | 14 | TGTGCCAGCAGTTTACAGGGGGGGACAGATACGCAGTATTTT | CASSLQGGTDTQYF
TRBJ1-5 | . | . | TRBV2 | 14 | TGTGCCAGCAGTGGTGGGCCAGCGAATCAGCCCCAGCATTTT | CASSGGPANQPQHF
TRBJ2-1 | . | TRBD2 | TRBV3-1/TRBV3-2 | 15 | TGTGCCAGCAGCCAGGGTTCTAGCGGATACAATGAGCAGTTCTTC | CASSQGSSGYNEQFF
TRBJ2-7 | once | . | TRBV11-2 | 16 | TGTGCCAGCAGCACATGGAGCCCTGATGGGTCCTACGAGCAGTACTTC | CASSTWSPDGSYEQYF